This T cell receptor (beta chain) came from a study of shared clonotypes between healthy human individuals. Findings and limits, study-wide: Few donors limited the genetic and exposure-history diversity represented. Clonotypes not shared had lower generation probabilities than those common to all four donors.

Profiled with immunoSEQ multiplex PCR; TCRdb holds only in-frame clones, not every one. This sample yields under 300,000 clones, of which about 69% are seen a single time; roughly 11% belongs to the top ten. The germline V gene has CDR1 SEHNR and CDR2 FQNEAQ (reference sequence). The V end lost 3 bases, the J end lost 6 bases, and 11 bases lay between the germline ends. The CDR3 has 13 amino acids. The donors were adults (healthy and HIV-negative) with no recent acute infections or vaccinations. The sample holds a few counts of this clone. The target antigen is unknown. The source is a man aged 25-40 years in good health. The material sequenced was memory CD4+ T cells sorted from blood. The subset was: CD45RA-negative fraction. V usage is TRBV7-9 and J usage is TRBJ1-1; D uncertain. The CDR3: CASSFSTVPEAFF. The CDR3 bases are TGTGCCAGCAGCTTCTCGACGGTGCCTGAAGCTTTCTTT. Full variable domain (missing parts from reference TRBV7-9 and TRBJ1-1): DTGVSQNPRHKITKRGQNVTFRCDPISEHNRLYWYRQTLGQGPEFLTYFQNEAQLEKSRLLSDRFSAERPKGSFSTLEIQRTEQGDSAMYLCASSFSTVPEAFFGQGTRLTVV.